What follows is one T cell receptor (beta chain) and its context. This entry comes from a study of T cell changes during pregnancy in multiple sclerosis. Germline trimming cut 7 bases from V and 5 bases from J; bases unmatched to any gene: 9. Germline V gives CDR1 SEHNR, CDR2 FQNEAQ (reference sequence). CDR3 length equals 14 residues. Sequencing used immunoSEQ multiplex PCR; TCRdb keeps in-frame clones, though not all of them. Of around 74,000 clones in the sample, less than 90% were seen once. The TCR comes from a female donor with multiple sclerosis, enrolled in a pregnancy study. The source material was peripheral blood, sampled before pregnancy. V usage is TRBV7-9 and J usage is TRBJ2-3, with 7 nucleotides matching TRBD1. The CDR3 reads CASKLTGSVDTQYF. CDR3 bases: TGTGCCAGCAAATTGACAGGGTCGGTAGATACGCAGTATTTT.